The entry below gives a single TCR beta chain sequence along with its context. The data stem from a study of blood T cell repertoires in COVID-19. Looking at the study overall: Acute-phase and convalescent COVID-19 samples originated in the United States, Italy and Spain. Sample material is recorded as cDNA or gDNA derived from T cells, B-cell-depleted T cells, or PBMCs.

The CDR3 sequence is 14 residues long. Germline V gene data show CDR1 as WSHSY and CDR2 as SAAADI. Trimming removed 2 bases from V and 6 bases from J, with 14 bases in between. Per the authors' pipeline: Amplification of reference gene primers provided the estimated nucleated cell counts. The method was immunoSEQ multiplex PCR; TCRdb's version includes in-frame clones alone and lacks a portion of them. V and J calls and clone size come straight from that table; D and trimming were deduced from the DNA. Found here are about 200,000 clones, more than 75% of them singletons; the top ten hold 1.9%. This TCR came from a man in his forties or fifties with active or convalescent COVID-19. The sample was peripheral blood. The chain combines TRBV10-2 with TRBJ2-7; D might be TRBD2 (6 bases). CDR3: CASSETRGAGEQYF. The CDR3 DNA sequence: TGCGCCAGCAGTGAGACAAGGGGAGCGGGCGAGCAGTACTTC.